The 19 T cell receptor beta chains below all came from one sample that was sequenced in a study of beta chain features in type 1 diabetes. General study findings and limits: Among patients with Type 1 diabetes, TCRB CDR3s were moderately but significantly shorter in every one of the four CD4+ subsets.

The sequenced template was cDNA made from the entire isolated RNA. The protocol was immunoSEQ multiplex PCR, while the TCRdb copy is restricted to in-frame clones and leaves out a portion. The sample consists of fewer than 450,000 clones, approximately 13% of them appearing once. Their antigens are not known. Sequencing was performed on naive CD4+ T cells from blood. These receptors all come from a woman aged 18-29 years with type 1 diabetes.

V is TRBV15 and J is TRBJ1-5; TRBD1 matches at 8 bases. CDR1 and CDR2 (germline): LNHNV, YYDKDF (reference sequence). V lost 3 bases and J lost 6; bases outside the gene matches: 7. This CDR3 is 15 amino acids long. The CDR3 loop reads CATSRSRGRGQPQHF. CDR3 bases: TGTGCCACCAGCAGGAGCAGGGGGCGAGGTCAGCCCCAGCATTTT.

V usage is TRBV7-3 and J usage is TRBJ2-1; 8 bases map to TRBD1. The V and J ends lost 5 bases and 5 bases, in that order; junction bases with no gene match: 8. CDR1 is SGHTA, CDR2 FQGTGA, per germline. There are 15 residues in the CDR3. The CDR3: CASSPRQGNDNEQFF. The CDR3 DNA follows: TGTGCCAGCAGCCCTCGACAGGGGAACGACAATGAGCAGTTCTTC.

The rearrangement joins TRBV29-1 to TRBJ1-1; 10 nucleotides agree with TRBD1. This CDR3 spans 16 amino acids. After removal of 4 bases from V and 0 bases from J, the junction contained 8 bases not matched to a gene. The germline V gene encodes CDR1 SQVTM and CDR2 ANQGSEA. The chain's CDR3 is CSVGSGTGAMNTEAFF. CDR3 nucleotide sequence: TGCAGCGTTGGTTCCGGGACAGGGGCTATGAACACTGAAGCTTTCTTT.

This clone occurred a few times. Other DNA sequences in the sample encode the same CDR3. This chain links TRBV5-1 with TRBJ2-5, with 7 bases that match TRBD2. Germline V lookup: CDR1 SGHRS, CDR2 YFSETQ. The CDR3 covers 13 residues. J lost 1 base, V lost 6 bases, and 3 bases had no gene match. The CDR3 protein is CASTLAGQETQYF. In nucleotides, the CDR3 is TGCGCCAGCACCTTAGCGGGCCAAGAGACCCAGTACTTC. The variable domain in full, with the rest retrieved from reference TRBV5-1 and TRBJ2-5, is KAGVTQTPRYLIKTRGQQVTLSCSPISGHRSVSWYQQTPGQGLQFLFEYFSETQRNKGNFPGRFSGRQFSNSRSEMNVSTLELGDSALYLCASTLAGQETQYFGPGTRLLVL.

CDR3 residues: CASSLVGAGPTEQYF. CDR3 coding DNA: TGCGCCAGCAGCTTGGTTGGGGCAGGGCCTACGGAGCAGTACTTC. The chain links TRBV5-1 to TRBJ2-7, with D possibly being TRBD1 (5 bases). Per the germline V gene, CDR1 is SGHRS and CDR2 is YFSETQ. CDR3 length equals 15 residues. Between the trimmed V and J ends, which lost 0 bases and 7 bases, there was a span of 17 bases.

This clone was observed a handful of times. The chain has TRBV15 and TRBJ2-3; TRBD2 matches at 7 bases. Per the germline V gene, CDR1 is LNHNV and CDR2 is YYDKDF (reference sequence). CDR3 length: 12 residues. J lost 6 bases, V lost 3 bases, and 0 bases had no gene match. In nucleotides, the CDR3 is TGTGCCACCAGCAGGGGAGGGGATACGCAGTATTTT. It is translated as CATSRGGDTQYF. Combining the CDR3 with reference TRBV15 and TRBJ2-3 gives the whole variable domain DAMVIQNPRYQVTQFGKPVTLSCSQTLNHNVMYWYQQKSSQAPKLLFHYYDKDFNNEADTPDNFQSRRPNTSFCFLDIRSPGLGDTAMYLCATSRGGDTQYFGPGTRLTVL.

This chain uses TRBV6-6 with TRBJ1-2, with 8 bases identical to TRBD1. The CDR3 is 15 residues long. J was trimmed by 4 bases and V by 2 bases; bases with no gene match: 6. Germline V gene sequence: CDR1 MNHNY, CDR2 SVGAGI (reference sequence). The CDR3 DNA follows: TGTGCCAGCAGTTACCCCGGGACAGGATCCTATGGCTACACCTTC. Its translation: CASSYPGTGSYGYTF.

This rearrangement joins TRBV15 to TRBJ1-1, with D tentatively TRBD1 (5 bases). V shed 7 bases and J shed 3 bases, with 15 bases lying between them. Looked up from germline, CDR1 is LNHNV and CDR2 is YYDKDF (reference sequence). CDR3 length equals 14 residues. Here the CDR3 DNA reads TGTGCCACCACTGAGGGGCCGGGGGACACTGAAGCTTTCTTT. Protein product: CATTEGPGDTEAFF.

This clone was detected a few times. The rearrangement uses TRBV28 and TRBJ1-1; a weak D match, TRBD1 (5 bases). The CDR3 has 16 amino acids. The germline CDR1 and CDR2 sequences are MDHEN and SYDVKM. Trimming shortened V by 4 bases and J by 0 bases, and 15 bases separated the two germline ends. The CDR3 nucleotides read TGTGCCAGCAGTTCCCCAACATCAGGGATGAACACTGAAGCTTTCTTT. Translated, it gives CASSSPTSGMNTEAFF. Full variable domain (remainder filled in from reference TRBV28 and TRBJ1-1): DVKVTQSSRYLVKRTGEKVFLECVQDMDHENMFWYRQDPGLGLRLIYFSYDVKMKEKGDIPEGYSVSREKKERFSLILESASTNQTSMYLCASSSPTSGMNTEAFFGQGTRLTVV.

A few counts support this clone. The J gene is TRBJ2-1, the V gene TRBV5-1; 7 bases are a match to TRBD2. Trimming at V came to 4 bases and at J to 4 bases, leaving 8 bases not matched to a gene. Per the germline V gene, CDR1 is SGHRS and CDR2 is YFSETQ. CDR3 length: 15 amino acids. CDR3 residues: CASSAGSGLYNEQFF. The CDR3 DNA sequence: TGCGCCAGCAGCGCCGGTAGCGGGTTGTACAATGAGCAGTTCTTC.

This clone appeared a few times. The chain has TRBV28 and TRBJ2-7, with 8 bases aligning to TRBD2. CDR1 is MDHEN, CDR2 SYDVKM, per germline. The junction had 9 bases not matched to a gene; V was cut back by 7 bases and J by 4 bases. This CDR3 is 14 amino acids long. The CDR3: CASTRGGNPYEQYF. In DNA, the CDR3 is TGTGCCAGCACTCGGGGGGGGAACCCTTACGAGCAGTACTTC.

Details on this clone: At the DNA level, this CDR3 is encoded by other sequences in the same sample as well. The chain carries TRBV4-1 and TRBJ1-2; D may be TRBD1 (5 bases). This CDR3 region has 14 residues. Germline V gene lookup returns CDR1 MGHRA and CDR2 YSYEKL. Between the trimmed V and J ends, which lost 1 base and 5 bases, there was a span of 11 bases. This CDR3 is CASSQGSGLYGYTF. The CDR3 DNA sequence: TGCGCCAGCAGCCAAGGCTCAGGGTTATATGGCTACACCTTC.

The V call is TRBV18, the J call TRBJ2-7; 9 nucleotides align to TRBD2. Germline V gene data show CDR1 as KGHSH and CDR2 as LQKENI. The CDR3 covers 15 residues. J gave up 2 bases and V 2 bases, and 4 bases lay outside the gene matches. In DNA form, the CDR3 reads TGTGCCAGCTCACCAGGGGCTAGCGGGACCTACGAGCAGTACGTC. The encoded protein is CASSPGASGTYEQYV.

The chain employs TRBV27 and TRBJ2-1, with 8 bases aligning to TRBD1. The CDR3 length is 13 residues. Germline trimming cut 4 bases from V and 10 bases from J; bases unmatched to any gene: 6. CDR1 MNHEY and CDR2 SMNVEV come from the germline V gene (reference sequence). CDR3 in DNA: TGTGCCAGCAGTTGGGACAGGAGTAGGGAGCAGTTCTTC. It encodes CASSWDRSREQFF.

This clone was detected a few times. The V call is TRBV28, the J call TRBJ2-1; a possible D gene is TRBD1 (6 bases). This CDR3 spans 15 amino acids. Trimming removed 5 bases at V and 6 bases at J, with 17 bases between. The V gene's germline CDR1 is MDHEN and CDR2 SYDVKM. CDR3 coding DNA: TGTGCCAGCAGTCTACAGGGTTCGGCAGGCAATGAGCAGTTCTTC. Encoded protein: CASSLQGSAGNEQFF.

V and J are TRBV7-2 and TRBJ2-1, with 11 positions matching TRBD2. CDR3 length: 16 residues. The germline CDR1 and CDR2 sequences are SGHTA and FQGNSA. Trimming removed 1 base from V and 6 bases from J; junction bases left unmatched: 5. CDR3 in DNA: TGTGCCAGCAGCTTAGGAGAACTAGCGGGAGTCAATGAGCAGTTCTTC. It yields the protein CASSLGELAGVNEQFF.

This clone has at least ten counts. CDR3 amino acids: CSGRQGPEAFF. The CDR3, as DNA: TGCAGCGGACGACAGGGCCCCGAGGCTTTCTTT. The gene calls are TRBV29-1 and TRBJ1-1, with 7 bases identical to TRBD1. The V segment lost 7 bases and the J segment 11 bases; nucleotides outside the gene matches: 10. This CDR3 has 11 residues. In germline, CDR1 is SQVTM, CDR2 ANQGSEA.

For the CDR3, the DNA is TGTGCCAGTAGTCACCCAGACAGGTGGGGACTAGCGGGAACCAGGGATACGCAGTATTTT. Translation gives CASSHPDRWGLAGTRDTQYF. The V call is TRBV19, the J call TRBJ2-3, with TRBD2 identical over 13 bases. Germline loops: CDR1 LNHDA, CDR2 SQIVND (reference sequence). The V gene end was trimmed by 5 bases and the J gene end by 6 bases; junction bases not matched to a gene: 20. The CDR3 sequence is 20 residues long.

This clone was seen only a few times. The J gene is TRBJ2-4, the V gene TRBV28; D may be TRBD2 (6 bases). The CDR3 sequence is 11 residues long. Trimming shortened V by 6 bases and J by 9 bases, and 9 bases separated the two germline ends. Germline-derived CDR1 and CDR2 are MDHEN and SYDVKM. The CDR3 sequence is CASSGSFIQYF. CDR3 bases: TGTGCCAGCAGCGGGAGTTTCATTCAGTACTTC. The entire variable domain, with the rest obtained from reference TRBV28 and TRBJ2-4, is as follows: DVKVTQSSRYLVKRTGEKVFLECVQDMDHENMFWYRQDPGLGLRLIYFSYDVKMKEKGDIPEGYSVSREKKERFSLILESASTNQTSMYLCASSGSFIQYFGAGTRLSVL.